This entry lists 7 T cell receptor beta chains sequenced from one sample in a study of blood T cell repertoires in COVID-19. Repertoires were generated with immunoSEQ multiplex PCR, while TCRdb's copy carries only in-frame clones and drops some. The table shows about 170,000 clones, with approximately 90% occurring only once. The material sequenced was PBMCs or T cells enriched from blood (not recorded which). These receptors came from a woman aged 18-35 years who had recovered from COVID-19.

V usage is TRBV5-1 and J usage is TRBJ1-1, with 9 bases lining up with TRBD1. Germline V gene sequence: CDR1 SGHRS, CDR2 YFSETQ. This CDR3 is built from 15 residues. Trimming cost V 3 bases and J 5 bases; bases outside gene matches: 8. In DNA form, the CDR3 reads TGCGCCAGCAGCTCCACAGGGGGCGTAATGACTGAAGCTTTCTTT. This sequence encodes CASSSTGGVMTEAFF.

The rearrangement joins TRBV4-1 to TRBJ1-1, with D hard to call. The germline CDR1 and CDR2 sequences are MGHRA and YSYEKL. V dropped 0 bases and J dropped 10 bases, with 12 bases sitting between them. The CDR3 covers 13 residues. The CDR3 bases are TGCGCCAGCAGCCAAGAAGGAGTCGCTTTAGCTTTCTTT. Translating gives CASSQEGVALAFF.

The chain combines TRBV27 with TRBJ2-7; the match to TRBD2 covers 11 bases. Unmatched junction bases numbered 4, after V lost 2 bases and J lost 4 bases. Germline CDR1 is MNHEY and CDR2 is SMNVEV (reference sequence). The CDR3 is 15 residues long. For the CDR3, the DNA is TGTGCCAGCAGTTTAGAACTAGCGGGAGAATACGAGCAGTACTTC. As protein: CASSLELAGEYEQYF.

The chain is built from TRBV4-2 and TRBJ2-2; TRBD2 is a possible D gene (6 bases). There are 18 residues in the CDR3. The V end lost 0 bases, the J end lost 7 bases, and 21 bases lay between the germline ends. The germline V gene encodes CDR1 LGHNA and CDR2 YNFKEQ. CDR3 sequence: CASSQDKIGTLTGGELFF. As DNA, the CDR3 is TGTGCCAGCAGCCAAGATAAAATCGGGACTCTAACGGGCGGGGAGCTGTTTTTT.

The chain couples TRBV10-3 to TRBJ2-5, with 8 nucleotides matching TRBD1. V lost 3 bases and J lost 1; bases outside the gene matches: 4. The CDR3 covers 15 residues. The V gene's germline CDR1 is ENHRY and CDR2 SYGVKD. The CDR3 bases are TGTGCCATCAGTGACCCCAGGGGGCCCCAAGAGACCCAGTACTTC. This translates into CAISDPRGPQETQYF.

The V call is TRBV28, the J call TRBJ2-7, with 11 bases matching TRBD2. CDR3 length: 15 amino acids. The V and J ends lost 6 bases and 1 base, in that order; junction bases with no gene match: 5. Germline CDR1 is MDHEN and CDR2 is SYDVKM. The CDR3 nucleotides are TGTGCCAGCAGCCAAACTAGCGGGAGTTCCTACGAGCAGTACTTC. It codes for CASSQTSGSSYEQYF.

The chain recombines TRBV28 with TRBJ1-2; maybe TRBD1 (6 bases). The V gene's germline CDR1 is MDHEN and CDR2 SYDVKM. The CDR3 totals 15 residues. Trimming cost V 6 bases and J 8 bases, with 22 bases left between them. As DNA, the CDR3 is TGTGCCAGCAGACAGGGAAGAGGGCCCTTGGGCGGCTACACCTTC. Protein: CASRQGRGPLGGYTF.